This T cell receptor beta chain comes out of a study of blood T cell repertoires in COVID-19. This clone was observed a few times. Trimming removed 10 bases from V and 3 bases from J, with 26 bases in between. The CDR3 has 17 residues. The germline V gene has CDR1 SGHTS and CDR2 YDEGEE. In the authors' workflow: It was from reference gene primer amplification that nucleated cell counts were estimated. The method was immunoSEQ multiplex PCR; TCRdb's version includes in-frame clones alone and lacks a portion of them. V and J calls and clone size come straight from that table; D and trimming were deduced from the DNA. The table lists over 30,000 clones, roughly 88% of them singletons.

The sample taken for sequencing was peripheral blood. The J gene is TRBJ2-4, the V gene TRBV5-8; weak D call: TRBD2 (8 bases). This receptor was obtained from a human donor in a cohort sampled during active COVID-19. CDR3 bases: TGTGCCGGAAGGGGGCGGGAGGACCCCGAGGGCAAAAACATTCAGTACTTC. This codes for CAGRGREDPEGKNIQYF.